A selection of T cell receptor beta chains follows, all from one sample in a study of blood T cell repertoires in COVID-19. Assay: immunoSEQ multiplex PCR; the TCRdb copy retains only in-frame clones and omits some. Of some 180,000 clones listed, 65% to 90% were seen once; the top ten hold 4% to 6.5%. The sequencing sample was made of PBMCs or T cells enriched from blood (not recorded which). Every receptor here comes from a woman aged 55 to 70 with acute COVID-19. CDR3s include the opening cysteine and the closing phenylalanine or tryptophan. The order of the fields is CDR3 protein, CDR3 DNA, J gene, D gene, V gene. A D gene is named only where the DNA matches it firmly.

cdr3_aa: CASKDTGGGHEKLFF; cdr3_nt: TGCGCCAGCAAGGATACAGGGGGAGGGCATGAAAAACTGTTTTTT; j_call: TRBJ1-4; d_call: TRBD1; v_call: TRBV10-2
cdr3_aa: CASSQEGGGMVSHGYTF; cdr3_nt: TGCGCCAGCAGCCAGGAGGGGGGGGGAATGGTTAGCCATGGCTACACCTTC; j_call: TRBJ1-2; d_call: .; v_call: TRBV4-1
cdr3_aa: CASGVGRESNQPQHF; cdr3_nt: TGTGCCAGCGGGGTGGGTAGGGAGAGCAATCAGCCCCAGCATTTT; j_call: TRBJ1-5; d_call: .; v_call: TRBV10-3
cdr3_aa: CASSLDSGLNEKLFF; cdr3_nt: TGTGCCAGCAGCTTAGATAGCGGCCTTAATGAAAAACTGTTTTTT; j_call: TRBJ1-4; d_call: .; v_call: TRBV7-9
cdr3_aa: CASSPFEASTNEKLFF; cdr3_nt: TGTGCCAGCTCACCGTTCGAAGCTTCAACTAATGAAAAACTGTTTTTT; j_call: TRBJ1-4; d_call: .; v_call: TRBV18
cdr3_aa: CASSPRDGGTNEQFF; cdr3_nt: TGCGCCAGCAGCCCCCGGGACGGGGGGACTAATGAGCAGTTCTTC; j_call: TRBJ2-1; d_call: TRBD2; v_call: TRBV5-1
cdr3_aa: CSGVHRGRDNEQFF; cdr3_nt: TGCAGCGGGGTGCACAGGGGGAGAGACAATGAGCAGTTCTTC; j_call: TRBJ2-1; d_call: TRBD1; v_call: TRBV29-1
cdr3_aa: CAWSVGASGDKQFF; cdr3_nt: TGTGCCTGGAGTGTAGGGGCTAGCGGGGATAAGCAGTTCTTC; j_call: TRBJ2-1; d_call: TRBD2; v_call: TRBV30
cdr3_aa: CASSSGQDGNTIYF; cdr3_nt: TGTGCCAGCAGCTCAGGACAGGACGGAAACACCATATATTTT; j_call: TRBJ1-3; d_call: TRBD1; v_call: TRBV7-9
cdr3_aa: CASSDFPVPQGYSPDNEQFF; cdr3_nt: TGTGCCAGCAGTGACTTTCCGGTCCCACAGGGTTATAGTCCCGACAATGAGCAGTTCTTC; j_call: TRBJ2-1; d_call: .; v_call: TRBV6-4
cdr3_aa: CASSQGLVPRFF; cdr3_nt: TGTGCCAGCAGCCAAGGACTAGTCCCTCGGTTCTTC; j_call: TRBJ2-1; d_call: .; v_call: TRBV3-1/TRBV3-2
cdr3_aa: CASSQAPAGGEPEAFF; cdr3_nt: TGCGCCAGCAGCCAAGCGCCCGCAGGGGGAGAACCTGAAGCTTTCTTT; j_call: TRBJ1-1; d_call: TRBD1; v_call: TRBV4-3
cdr3_aa: CASSTDTRGETQYF; cdr3_nt: TGTGCCAGCAGCACCGACACCCGTGGGGAGACCCAGTACTTC; j_call: TRBJ2-5; d_call: .; v_call: TRBV5-4
cdr3_aa: CASSPQMALASEQFF; cdr3_nt: TGTGCCAGCTCACCACAAATGGCACTAGCAAGTGAGCAGTTCTTC; j_call: TRBJ2-1; d_call: .; v_call: TRBV18